This T cell receptor (beta chain) was sequenced for a study of cytomegalovirus exposure and HLA in healthy donors. Germline V gene lookup returns CDR1 MDHEN and CDR2 SYDVKM. This CDR3 comprises 13 residues. Trimming cost V 6 bases and J 2 bases, with 10 bases left between them. Concerning this clone itself: Its matching antigen is unknown.

The PCR ran on 60 Vbeta and 13 Jbeta primers. Sequencing used immunoSEQ multiplex PCR; TCRdb keeps in-frame clones, though not all of them. The repertoire holds some 150,000 clones, about 88% seen once, with roughly 2.3% in the top ten. Broader study findings: Earlier analysis found most TCR beta V segments productive about 90% or about 30% of the time. The authors later found HLA-associated TCR beta chains more clonally expanded than equally common others. Upon later analysis, TCR association rates were observed to vary by HLA locus, being highest for DRB1 and lowest for HLA-C.

This receptor was taken from a woman aged 18-30 years in good health and CMV-seronegative. Sequencing was done on a sample of PBMCs. V is TRBV28 and J is TRBJ1-2; weak D call: TRBD1 (6 bases). CDR3 in amino acids: CASRGAGNYGYTF. The CDR3, as DNA: TGTGCCAGCAGGGGGGCAGGGAACTATGGCTACACCTTC.